This TCR beta chain appears in the sequencing data of a study of blood T cell repertoires in COVID-19. Study-wide context: PBMCs, B-cell-depleted T cells, or T cells were the source of the cDNA or gDNA that made up the material.

Sequencing was performed with immunoSEQ multiplex PCR; in TCRdb, only in-frame clones are kept and a portion is missing. Among under 150,000 clones listed, around 86% were seen once. The sequencing input was peripheral blood. This sequence was found in a man aged 35 to 55 with active or convalescent COVID-19.

This CDR3 reads CASSLAAAAQETQYF. The DNA for the CDR3 is TGCGCCAGCAGCTTGGCCGCCGCGGCCCAAGAGACCCAGTACTTC. The V gene is TRBV5-1, the J gene TRBJ2-5; D gene unclear. V was clipped by 0 bases and J by 1 base, with 10 bases between them. Germline-derived CDR1 and CDR2 are SGHRS and YFSETQ. This CDR3 has 15 amino acids.